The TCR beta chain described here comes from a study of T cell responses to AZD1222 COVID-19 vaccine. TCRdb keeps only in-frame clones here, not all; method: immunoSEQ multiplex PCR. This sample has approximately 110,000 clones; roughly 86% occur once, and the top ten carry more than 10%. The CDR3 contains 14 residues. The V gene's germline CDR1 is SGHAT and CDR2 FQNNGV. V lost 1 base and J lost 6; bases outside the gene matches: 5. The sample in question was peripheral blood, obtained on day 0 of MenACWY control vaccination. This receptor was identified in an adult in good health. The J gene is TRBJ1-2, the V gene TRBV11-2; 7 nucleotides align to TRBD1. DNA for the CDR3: TGTGCCAGCAGCTTAGGACAGGGTCTAGATGGCTACACCTTC. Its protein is CASSLGQGLDGYTF.